Shown below are 2 T cell receptor beta chains from a single sample sequenced in a study of metastatic and nonmetastatic thyroid tumors. The entire patient cohort was treatment-naive prior to thyroid surgery. MiXCR reprocessed the PCR reads for TCRdb. The table lists roughly 20,000 clones, roughly 15% of them singletons. The sample consisted of blood. These receptors came from a male donor with papillary thyroid cancer or a benign thyroid nodule (not recorded which). Some clones in this sample may be carry-over from other donors' samples.

In its sample, this clone is medium-sized. The chain uses TRBV5-1 and TRBJ2-7; TRBD1 agrees at 10 bases. V lost 1 base to trimming and J lost 4 bases; unmatched junction nucleotides: 5. This CDR3 is 15 amino acids long. Germline CDR1 reads SGHRS; CDR2 reads YFSETQ. The DNA of the CDR3 is TGCGCCAGCAGCTTGTGGGACAGGGGTTCGTACGAGCAGTACTTC. Translation gives CASSLWDRGSYEQYF.

In this sample, this clone turned up many times. This sequence joins TRBV6-6 and TRBJ2-4; 7 bases line up with TRBD2. The V segment lost 3 bases and the J segment 1 base; nucleotides outside the gene matches: 15. Germline V lookup: CDR1 MNHNY, CDR2 SVGAGI (reference sequence). This CDR3 has 19 residues. CDR3 nucleotide sequence: TGTGCCAGCAGTTATTACGCATCAGAAACTAGCGCGGCCAAAAACATTCAGTACTTC. Its protein product is CASSYYASETSAAKNIQYF.